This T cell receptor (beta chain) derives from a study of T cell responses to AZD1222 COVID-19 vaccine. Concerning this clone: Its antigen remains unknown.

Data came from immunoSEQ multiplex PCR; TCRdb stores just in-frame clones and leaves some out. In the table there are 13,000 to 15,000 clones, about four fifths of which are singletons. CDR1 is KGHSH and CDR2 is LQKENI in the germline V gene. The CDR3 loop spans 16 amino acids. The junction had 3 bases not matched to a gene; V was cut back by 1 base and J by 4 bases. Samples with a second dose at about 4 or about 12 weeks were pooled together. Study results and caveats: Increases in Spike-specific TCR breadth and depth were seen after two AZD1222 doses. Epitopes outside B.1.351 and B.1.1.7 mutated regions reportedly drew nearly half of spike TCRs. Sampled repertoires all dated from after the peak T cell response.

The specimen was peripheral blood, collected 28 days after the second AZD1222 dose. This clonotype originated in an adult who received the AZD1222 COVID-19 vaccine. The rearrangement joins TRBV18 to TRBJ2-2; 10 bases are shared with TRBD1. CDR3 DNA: TGTGCCAGCTCACCACGACAGGGGGCGACCACCGGGGAGCTGTTTTTT. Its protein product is CASSPRQGATTGELFF.